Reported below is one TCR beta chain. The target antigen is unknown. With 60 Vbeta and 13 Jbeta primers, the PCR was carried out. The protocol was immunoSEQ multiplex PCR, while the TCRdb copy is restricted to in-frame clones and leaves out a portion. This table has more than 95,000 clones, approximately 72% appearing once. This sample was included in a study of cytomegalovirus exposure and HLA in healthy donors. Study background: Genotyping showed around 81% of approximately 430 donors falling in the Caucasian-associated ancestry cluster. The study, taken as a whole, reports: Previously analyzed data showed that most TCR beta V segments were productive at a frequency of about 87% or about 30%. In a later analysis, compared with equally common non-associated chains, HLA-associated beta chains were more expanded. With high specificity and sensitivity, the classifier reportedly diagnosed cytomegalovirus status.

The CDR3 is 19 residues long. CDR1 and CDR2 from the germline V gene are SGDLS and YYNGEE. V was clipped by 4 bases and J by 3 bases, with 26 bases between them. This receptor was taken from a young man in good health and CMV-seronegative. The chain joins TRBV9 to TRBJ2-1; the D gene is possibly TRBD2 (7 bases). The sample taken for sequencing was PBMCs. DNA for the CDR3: TGTGCCAGCAGCCCAAGAGAGGGGGGGGGTGGTGGGGACTACAATGAGCAGTTCTTC. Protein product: CASSPREGGGGGDYNEQFF.